This T cell receptor (beta chain) appears in the sequencing data of a study of blood T cell repertoires in COVID-19. Study overall: The samples span acute and convalescent COVID-19 from the United States, Italy and Spain.

Concerning this clone: Other DNA sequences in the same sample also yield this CDR3.

Sequencing used immunoSEQ multiplex PCR; TCRdb keeps in-frame clones, though not all of them. The data contain about 250,000 clones, less than 90% of them singletons. The CDR3 consists of 15 residues. V lost 3 bases to trimming and J lost 5 bases; unmatched junction nucleotides: 7. Per germline, CDR1 KGHDR and CDR2 SFDVKD. This clonotype was obtained from a woman in her 40s who had recovered from COVID-19. The specimen was peripheral blood. V gene TRBV24-1 combines with J gene TRBJ2-5, with 8 nucleotides matching TRBD1. The CDR3 spells CATSDPQGAGETQYF. CDR3 nucleotides: TGTGCCACCAGTGATCCTCAGGGGGCTGGGGAGACCCAGTACTTC.